Ten or more counts support the clone carrying this T cell receptor (beta chain). Its antigen is unknown. These data originate in a study of identical twins. Findings and caveats of the study: Models, which agreed with sharing between unrelated individuals, nonetheless underestimated the out-of-frame TCR alpha sharing seen in monozygotic twins.

TCRdb itself ran the 5' RACE reads through MiXCR, one entry per CDR3 protein. The sample has roughly 200,000 distinct CDR3 sequences, around 8% seen once; the top ten hold less than 2%. V shed 0 bases and J shed 3 bases, with 11 bases lying between them. This CDR3 contains 15 residues. CDR1 SGHRS and CDR2 YFSETQ come from the germline V gene. The same data also contributed to another study, on yellow fever vaccine responses in identical twins. That report notes: Twins showed a vaccine T cell response that reportedly seemed partly convergent, partly personalized.

This chain uses TRBV5-1 with TRBJ2-3; D possibly matches TRBD1 or TRBD2 (5 bases each). The material sequenced was memory (CD45RO+) T cells sorted from blood. This TCR came from a woman between 18 and 29 years old in good health. CDR3 amino acids: CASSLAGAGTDTQYF. CDR3 in DNA: TGCGCCAGCAGCTTGGCCGGGGCGGGTACAGATACGCAGTATTTT.